Below are 4 T cell receptor beta chains sequenced from a single sample in a study of T cells in Graves' hyperthyroidism and ophthalmopathy. The TCR beta CDR3 regions underwent amplification using RNA transcripts as the source. HTBI primers were used for first-round RT-PCR of the TCR CDR3. TCRdb fed the multiplex PCR reads into MiXCR, producing one record per CDR3 protein. Among nearly 750,000 distinct CDR3 sequences listed, roughly a third were seen once. What was sequenced was blood. These receptors all come from a woman in her forties with Graves' hyperthyroidism.

The V and J genes are TRBV6-2 or TRBV6-3 and TRBJ2-1, with D perhaps being TRBD1 or TRBD2 (5 bases each). Trimming stripped 5 bases from V and 0 bases from J, with 14 bases between. The CDR3 is made up of 16 amino acids. Germline V gives CDR1 MNHEY, CDR2 SVGEGT. CDR3 residues: CASSVSGRSSYNEQFF. DNA of the CDR3: TGTGCCAGCAGTGTTTCGGGACGGAGCTCCTACAATGAGCAGTTCTTC.

The V and J genes are TRBV7-9 and TRBJ1-4; TRBD1 aligns across 8 bases. The CDR3 totals 15 residues. Per the germline V gene, CDR1 is SEHNR and CDR2 is FQNEAQ (reference sequence). V shed 3 bases, J shed 5 bases, and the junction held 5 bases outside the gene matches. The CDR3 coding sequence is TGTGCCAGCAGCTTCGGGACAGGACTGAATGAAAAACTGTTTTTT. This codes for CASSFGTGLNEKLFF.

V usage is TRBV6-5 and J usage is TRBJ1-3, with D perhaps matching TRBD1 (5 bases). The germline gives CDR1 MNHEY, CDR2 SVGAGI. The CDR3 has 18 residues. The germline V and J ends were trimmed by 7 bases and 0 bases, with 22 bases remaining between them. CDR3 protein: CASKISRDFLDSGNTIYF. In nucleotides, the CDR3 is TGTGCCAGCAAAATCAGCCGGGACTTCCTTGACTCTGGAAACACCATATATTTT.

This clonotype appeared a single time. The DNA of the CDR3 is TGTGCCACCAGCAGTTCTAGACAGGGGCAGACTGGCTACACCTTC. It specifies CATSSSRQGQTGYTF. The V and J genes are TRBV15 and TRBJ1-2, with 8 bases matching TRBD1. V lost 3 bases and J lost 7; bases outside the gene matches: 10. Per germline, CDR1 LNHNV and CDR2 YYDKDF (reference sequence). This CDR3 contains 15 residues.